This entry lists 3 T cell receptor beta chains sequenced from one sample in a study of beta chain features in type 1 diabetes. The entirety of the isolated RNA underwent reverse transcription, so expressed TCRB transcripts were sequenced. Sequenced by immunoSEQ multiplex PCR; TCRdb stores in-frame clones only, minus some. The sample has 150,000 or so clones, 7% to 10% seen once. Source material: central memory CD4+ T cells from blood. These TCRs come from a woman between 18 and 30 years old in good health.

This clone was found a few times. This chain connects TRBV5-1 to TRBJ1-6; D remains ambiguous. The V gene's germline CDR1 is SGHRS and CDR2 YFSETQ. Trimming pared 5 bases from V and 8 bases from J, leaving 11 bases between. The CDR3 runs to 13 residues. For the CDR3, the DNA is TGCGCCAGCAGTCAATACGAGGATTCACCCCTCCACTTT. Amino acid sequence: CASSQYEDSPLHF.

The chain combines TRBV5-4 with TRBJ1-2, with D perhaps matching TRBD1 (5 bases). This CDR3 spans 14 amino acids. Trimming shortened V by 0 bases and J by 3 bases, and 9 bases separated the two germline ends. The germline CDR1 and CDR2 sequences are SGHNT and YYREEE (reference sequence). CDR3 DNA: TGTGCCAGCAGCTTGGCCGTCAGGGACTATGGCTACACCTTC. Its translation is CASSLAVRDYGYTF.

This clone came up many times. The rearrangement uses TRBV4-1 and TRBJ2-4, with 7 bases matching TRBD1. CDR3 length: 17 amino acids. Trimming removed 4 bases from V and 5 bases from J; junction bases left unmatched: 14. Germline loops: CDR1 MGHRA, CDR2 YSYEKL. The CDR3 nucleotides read TGCGCCAGCAGCCGCATCATGGCCGGGGACAGCCAAAACATTCAGTACTTC. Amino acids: CASSRIMAGDSQNIQYF.